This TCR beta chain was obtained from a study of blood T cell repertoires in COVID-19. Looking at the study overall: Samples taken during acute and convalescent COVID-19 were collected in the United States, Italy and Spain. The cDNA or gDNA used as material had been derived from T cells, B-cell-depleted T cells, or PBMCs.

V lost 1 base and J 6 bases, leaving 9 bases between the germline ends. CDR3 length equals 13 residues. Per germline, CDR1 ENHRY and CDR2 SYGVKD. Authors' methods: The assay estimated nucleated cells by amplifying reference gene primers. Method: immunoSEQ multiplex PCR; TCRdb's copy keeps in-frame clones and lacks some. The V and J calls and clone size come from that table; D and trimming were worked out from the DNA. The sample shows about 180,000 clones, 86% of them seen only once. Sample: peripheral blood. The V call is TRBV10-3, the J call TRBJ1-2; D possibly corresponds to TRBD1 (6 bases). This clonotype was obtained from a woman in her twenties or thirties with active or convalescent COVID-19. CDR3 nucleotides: TGTGCCATCAGTGAGTTGGCAGGGGATGGCTACACCTTC. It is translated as CAISELAGDGYTF.